One sample yielded the 2 T cell receptor beta chains listed below, sequenced in a study of beta chain features in type 1 diabetes. The authors reverse transcribed all of the isolated RNA, so sequencing captured expressed TCRB transcripts. The data were produced by immunoSEQ multiplex PCR, yet TCRdb's version contains in-frame clones alone and is incomplete. Found here are about 400,000 clones, around 12% of them singletons; the top ten hold more than 0.015%. Sequenced: naive CD4+ T cells from blood. Every receptor here comes from a man aged 18 to 30 in good health.

This clone was counted a few times. The sample has other DNA sequences that encode this CDR3 too. The chain has TRBV18 and TRBJ2-3; D call uncertain. Germline V gene sequence: CDR1 KGHSH, CDR2 LQKENI. The CDR3 extends over 12 amino acids. V shed 3 bases and J shed 2 bases, with 3 bases lying between them. CDR3 region: CASSPNTDTQYF. The CDR3 region has the DNA TGTGCCAGCTCACCCAACACAGATACGCAGTATTTT.

The chain joins TRBV6-5 to TRBJ2-3; the D gene is possibly TRBD1 (6 bases). This CDR3 region has 13 residues. Trimming removed 10 bases at V and 2 bases at J, with 13 bases between. Germline CDR1 MNHEY, CDR2 SVGAGI. This CDR3 is CATAQGNTDTQYF. CDR3 coding DNA: TGTGCCACTGCACAGGGTAACACAGATACGCAGTATTTT.